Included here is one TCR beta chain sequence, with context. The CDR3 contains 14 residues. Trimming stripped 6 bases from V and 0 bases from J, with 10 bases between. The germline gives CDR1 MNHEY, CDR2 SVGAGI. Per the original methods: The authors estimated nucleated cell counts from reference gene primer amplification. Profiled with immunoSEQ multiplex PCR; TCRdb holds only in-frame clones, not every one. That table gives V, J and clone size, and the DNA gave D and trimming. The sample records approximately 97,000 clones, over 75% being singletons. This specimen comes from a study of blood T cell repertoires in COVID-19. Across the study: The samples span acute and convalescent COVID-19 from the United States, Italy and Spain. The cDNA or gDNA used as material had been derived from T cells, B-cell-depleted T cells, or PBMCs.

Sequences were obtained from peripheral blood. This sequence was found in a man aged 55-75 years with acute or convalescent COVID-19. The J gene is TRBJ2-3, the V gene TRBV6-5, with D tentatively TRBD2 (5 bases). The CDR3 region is CASRVGLSTDTQYF. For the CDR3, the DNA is TGTGCCAGCAGGGTTGGACTGAGCACAGATACGCAGTATTTT.